This TCR beta chain was observed in a study of blood T cells in healthy people across ages. Looking at the study overall: Every two T cells gave about one barcoded beta molecule via template switching.

A J-beta primer mix and a sample-barcoded 5' primer were used in a second PCR of roughly 6 to 11 cycles. Via MiXCR, TCRdb re-called the 5' RACE reads, giving one row per CDR3 protein. The data show roughly 550,000 distinct CDR3 sequences, with about 25% seen just once and roughly 9% held by the top ten. This clonotype has a count of ten or more. These data were also reused for a study on T cells of mothers and their children.

The TCR comes from a boy between 10 and 17 years old in good health. The sample consisted of blood.

Here the CDR3 DNA reads TGTGCCAGCAGTTCCGGACACAATGAGCAGTTCTTC. It is translated as CASSSGHNEQFF. The chain couples TRBV7-9 to TRBJ2-1; D not certain. V was shortened by 6 bases and J by 5 bases, with 8 bases between the two germline ends. The CDR3 is 12 residues long. The germline gives CDR1 SEHNR, CDR2 FQNEAQ (reference sequence).